The entry that follows covers one T cell receptor (beta chain) sequence. This record belongs to a study of blood T cell repertoires in COVID-19. Study in general: Acute and convalescent COVID-19 samples came from the United States, Italy and Spain. T cells, B-cell-depleted T cells, or PBMCs provided the cDNA or gDNA that served as material.

This table comes from immunoSEQ multiplex PCR, and its TCRdb copy is limited to in-frame clones, with some not included. The table lists about 260,000 clones, over 80% of them singletons, with approximately 1.4% in the top ten. From germline, CDR1 is SGHRS and CDR2 YFSETQ. The CDR3 is made up of 17 amino acids. The V and J ends lost 2 bases and 0 bases, in that order; junction bases with no gene match: 5. The V and J genes are TRBV5-1 and TRBJ2-7; 13 positions match TRBD2. The sequencing input was peripheral blood. The receptor was isolated from a woman between 35 and 50 years old who had recovered from COVID-19. CDR3 coding DNA: TGCGCCAGCAGCTTAGGACTAGCGGGGGTCTTCTCCTACGAGCAGTACTTC. Protein sequence: CASSLGLAGVFSYEQYF.